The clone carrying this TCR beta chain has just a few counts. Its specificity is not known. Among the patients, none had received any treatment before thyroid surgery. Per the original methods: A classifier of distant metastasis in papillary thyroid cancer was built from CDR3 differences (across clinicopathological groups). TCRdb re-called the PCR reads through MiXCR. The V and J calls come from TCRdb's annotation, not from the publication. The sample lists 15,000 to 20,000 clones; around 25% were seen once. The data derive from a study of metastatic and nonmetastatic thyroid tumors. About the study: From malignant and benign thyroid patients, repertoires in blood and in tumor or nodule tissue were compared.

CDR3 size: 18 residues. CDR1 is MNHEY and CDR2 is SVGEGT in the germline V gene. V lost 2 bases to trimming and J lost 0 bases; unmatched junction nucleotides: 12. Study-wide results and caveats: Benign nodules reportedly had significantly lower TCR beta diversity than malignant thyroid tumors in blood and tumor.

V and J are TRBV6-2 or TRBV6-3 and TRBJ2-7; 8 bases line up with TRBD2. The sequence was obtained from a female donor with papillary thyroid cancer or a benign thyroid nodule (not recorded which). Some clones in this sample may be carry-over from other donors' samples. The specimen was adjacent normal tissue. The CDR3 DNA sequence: TGTGCCAGCAGTTACAGTCTACTAGCGGAGGACAGCTCCTACGAGCAGTACTTC. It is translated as CASSYSLLAEDSSYEQYF.